This entry lists 17 T cell receptor beta chains sequenced from one sample in a study of T cells after yellow fever vaccination. TCRdb re-analysed the 5' RACE reads in MiXCR, keeping a single row per CDR3 protein. The sample shows approximately 300,000 distinct CDR3 sequences, 10% to 15% of them seen only once. This material consisted of CD4+ T cells sorted from PBMCs, taken 45 days after the yellow fever booster vaccination. The source is a man aged 25-45 years who received the YFV17D yellow fever vaccine.

This clonotype was found a few times. V gene TRBV10-3 combines with J gene TRBJ2-3; D is perhaps TRBD1 (6 bases). Germline assignment: CDR1 ENHRY and CDR2 SYGVKD. Trimming took off 0 bases at V and 0 bases at J, with 7 bases between the two ends. The CDR3 runs 15 residues. The chain's CDR3 is CAISESRGSTDTQYF. The DNA of the CDR3 is TGTGCCATCAGTGAGTCCAGGGGAAGCACAGATACGCAGTATTTT.

This clonotype appeared a few times. This chain uses TRBV7-2 with TRBJ2-3; a weak D match, TRBD1 (5 bases). Per germline, CDR1 SGHTA and CDR2 FQGNSA. The CDR3 is 12 amino acids. Trimming cost V 5 bases and J 9 bases, with 12 bases left between them. The CDR3: CASSPVKGTQYF. The CDR3 DNA sequence: TGTGCCAGCAGCCCGGTCAAGGGGACGCAGTATTTT.

In its sample, this clonotype was seen a few times. The chain is built from TRBV20-1 and TRBJ2-3; 8 bases map to TRBD2. The CDR3 covers 14 residues. Germline assignment: CDR1 DFQATT and CDR2 SNEGSKA (reference sequence). J gave up 6 bases and V 5 bases, and 10 bases lay outside the gene matches. The CDR3 region is CSAQVSGSLDTQYF. The CDR3 region has the DNA TGCAGTGCTCAAGTGAGCGGGAGTCTCGATACGCAGTATTTT.

This clonotype was found a few times. The chain couples TRBV7-2 to TRBJ2-5, with 7 bases matching TRBD1. Germline V gene data show CDR1 as SGHTA and CDR2 as FQGNSA. Trimming cost V 6 bases and J 4 bases; bases outside gene matches: 11. This CDR3 comprises 15 residues. In DNA form, the CDR3 reads TGTGCCAGCAGGCAAAACAGGGGTTGGAGAGAGACCCAGTACTTC. It yields the protein CASRQNRGWRETQYF. Combining the CDR3 with reference TRBV7-2 and TRBJ2-5 gives the whole variable domain GAGVSQSPSNKVTEKGKDVELRCDPISGHTALYWYRQSLGQGLEFLIYFQGNSAPDKSGLPSDRFSAERTGGSVSTLTIQRTQQEDSAVYLCASRQNRGWRETQYFGPGTRLLVL.

The V gene is TRBV20-1, the J gene TRBJ2-4; 16 positions match TRBD2. In germline, CDR1 is DFQATT, CDR2 SNEGSKA (reference sequence). With 4 bases clipped from V and 16 bases from J, the junction kept 7 bases outside the gene matches. The CDR3 is 13 amino acids. DNA for the CDR3: TGCAGTGCTACGGGACTAGCGGGAGGGCCGTCATACTTC. Its protein is CSATGLAGGPSYF.

The rearrangement links TRBV12-3 or TRBV12-4 to TRBJ2-1, with 10 bases lining up with TRBD2. The J segment lost 9 bases and the V segment lost 3 bases, leaving 2 bases of the junction unmatched. The CDR3 consists of 13 residues. The CDR3 loop reads CASSFKREGEQFF. DNA of the CDR3: TGTGCCAGCAGTTTCAAGCGGGAGGGTGAGCAGTTCTTC.

This clonotype was picked up a small number of times. The chain couples TRBV7-2 to TRBJ2-1; D is ambiguous. CDR3 length: 14 residues. In germline, CDR1 is SGHTA, CDR2 FQGNSA. The V and J ends lost 5 bases and 0 bases respectively, with 8 bases between them. The CDR3 loop is CASSKESSYNEQFF. CDR3 nucleotides: TGTGCCAGCAGCAAAGAAAGCTCCTACAATGAGCAGTTCTTC.

This clonotype was counted between two and nine times. The rearrangement links TRBV7-2 to TRBJ1-1; possible D gene TRBD1, 6 bases. This CDR3 has 13 amino acids. Trimming cost V 5 bases and J 4 bases, with 11 bases left between them. Germline lookup yields CDR1 SGHTA and CDR2 FQGNSA. Here the CDR3 DNA reads TGTGCCAGCAGCGTTCAGGGGTTCACTGAAGCTTTCTTT. Translating it yields CASSVQGFTEAFF.

The rearrangement uses TRBV9 and TRBJ1-4; no clear D. CDR3 length: 14 amino acids. CDR1 SGDLS and CDR2 YYNGEE come from the germline V gene. The germline V and J ends were trimmed by 5 bases and 5 bases, with 13 bases remaining between them. CDR3 residues: CASSREASNEKLFF. The CDR3 region has the DNA TGTGCCAGCAGTCGGGAGGCCTCCAATGAAAAACTGTTTTTT.

This clonotype was seen more than once but under ten times. V is TRBV10-3 and J is TRBJ2-7; TRBD2 agrees at 8 bases. V was clipped by 6 bases and J by 3 bases; unmatched bases: 10. Germline CDR1 ENHRY, CDR2 SYGVKD. CDR3 length: 15 residues. The CDR3 is CAIRGTGGISYEQYF. The CDR3 DNA reads as TGTGCCATCAGAGGAACGGGAGGGATAAGCTACGAGCAGTACTTC.

This clonotype came up many times. The chain employs TRBV12-3 or TRBV12-4 and TRBJ1-1; D is unresolved. Trimming shortened V by 1 base and J by 5 bases, and 5 bases separated the two germline ends. The length of the CDR3 is 12 residues. The CDR3 DNA is TGTGCCAGCAGTTTAGTGGGAACTGAAGCTTTCTTT. Translation: CASSLVGTEAFF.

The chain joins TRBV7-8 to TRBJ2-1, with D perhaps matching TRBD2 (6 bases). The CDR3 is 12 residues long. Germline V CDR1 and CDR2: SGHVS, FQNEAQ. Trimming removed 5 bases at V and 10 bases at J, with 12 bases between. The CDR3 spells CASSALRGEQFF. CDR3 sequence (DNA): TGTGCCAGCAGCGCGCTACGGGGGGAGCAGTTCTTC.

This clonotype was detected a few times. This chain connects TRBV20-1 to TRBJ2-3, with D perhaps TRBD1 (6 bases). Germline assignment: CDR1 DFQATT and CDR2 SNEGSKA (reference sequence). This CDR3 spans 16 amino acids. Trimming took 3 bases from V and 5 from J, leaving 21 bases between them. The CDR3 sequence: CSASPSQGSPGDTQYF. CDR3 sequence (DNA): TGCAGTGCTAGTCCCTCTCAGGGGTCCCCCGGAGATACGCAGTATTTT.

The chain combines TRBV7-2 with TRBJ2-7; the D gene is possibly TRBD2 (7 bases). The germline CDR1 and CDR2 sequences are SGHTA and FQGNSA. The CDR3 runs to 16 residues. Trimming took 5 bases from V and 2 from J, leaving 19 bases between them. The CDR3 region has the DNA TGTGCCAGCAGCCGAGGAGGGGGGGCCGGGACCTACGAGCAGTACTTC. This gives the protein CASSRGGGAGTYEQYF.

This clonotype has a handful of counts. The chain uses TRBV4-2 and TRBJ2-3; D remains ambiguous. The V gene lost 1 base and the J gene lost 6 bases, with 8 bases spanning the gap. Per the germline V gene, CDR1 is LGHNA and CDR2 is YNFKEQ. The CDR3 runs 13 residues. CDR3 DNA sequence: TGTGCCAGCAGCCAAGTGCCGTGGGATACGCAGTATTTT. Translated: CASSQVPWDTQYF.

The CDR3 loop reads CASSFRTNYNEQFF. The CDR3 region has the DNA TGTGCCAGCAGCTTCAGGACCAATTACAATGAGCAGTTCTTC. The chain is built from TRBV7-2 and TRBJ2-1; D uncertain. This CDR3 contains 14 residues. V was clipped by 3 bases and J by 4 bases, with 10 bases between them. Germline V gene sequence: CDR1 SGHTA, CDR2 FQGNSA.

The chain links TRBV15 to TRBJ2-1, with TRBD2 matching over 8 bases. CDR1 and CDR2 (germline): LNHNV, YYDKDF (reference sequence). V was clipped by 1 base and J by 5 bases; unmatched bases: 10. The CDR3 is 17 amino acids. The chain's CDR3 is CATSRGTSGTRHNEQFF. The DNA of the CDR3 is TGTGCCACCAGCAGAGGAACCTCCGGGACTAGACACAATGAGCAGTTCTTC.